A selection of T cell receptor beta chains follows, all from one sample in a study of read filtering for tumor transcriptome and immune sequencing. Each CDR3 protein gets one entry after TCRdb re-called the reads with MiXCR. The sample holds tens of thousands of distinct CDR3 sequences, approximately 15% seen once. The sequenced sample consisted of a population of CD138-negative cells sorted from bone marrow. The receptors originated from a donor at least 40 years old with multiple myeloma. Each CDR3 is given with its conserved first and last residue.

V gene: TRBV19
CDR3 length: 15
J gene: TRBJ2-2
CDR3 protein: CASSVQWDPTGELFF

V gene: TRBV29-1
CDR3 length: 13
J gene: TRBJ2-1
CDR3 protein: CSAVEREGREQFF

V gene: TRBV6-6
CDR3 length: 14
J gene: TRBJ2-7
CDR3 protein: CASSYSSVGYEQYF

V gene: TRBV21-1
CDR3 length: 12
J gene: TRBJ2-1
CDR3 protein: CASSTAGGLQFF

V gene: TRBV5-1
CDR3 length: 15
J gene: TRBJ1-1
CDR3 protein: CASSTGQGMGTEAFF

V gene: TRBV28
CDR3 length: 14
J gene: TRBJ2-2
CDR3 protein: CASSLYGNTGELFF

V gene: TRBV20-1
CDR3 length: 17
J gene: TRBJ2-7
CDR3 protein: CSARSVEATSDSYEQYF

V gene: TRBV2
CDR3 length: 13
J gene: TRBJ2-7
CDR3 protein: CASKGQGYYEQYF

V gene: TRBV20-1
CDR3 length: 14
J gene: TRBJ2-7
CDR3 protein: CSAPPGTGAYEQYF

V gene: TRBV2
CDR3 length: 15
J gene: TRBJ2-6
CDR3 protein: CASRDDSSGANVLTF

V gene: TRBV7-2
CDR3 length: 12
J gene: TRBJ2-1
CDR3 protein: CASGAGNHEQFF

V gene: TRBV10-1
CDR3 length: 14
J gene: TRBJ2-1
CDR3 protein: CASSERRELNEQFF

V gene: TRBV5-1
CDR3 length: 15
J gene: TRBJ2-3
CDR3 protein: CASSLGASGTDTQYF

V gene: TRBV10-3
CDR3 length: 14
J gene: TRBJ1-3
CDR3 protein: CAISDRTAGNTIYF

V gene: TRBV11-1
CDR3 length: 15
J gene: TRBJ2-3
CDR3 protein: CASIRTSGSSDTQYF

V gene: TRBV9
CDR3 length: 14
J gene: TRBJ2-5
CDR3 protein: CASSVEGGQETQYF

V gene: TRBV7-2
CDR3 length: 16
J gene: TRBJ2-7
CDR3 protein: CASSFLPGLAASEQYF

V gene: TRBV29-1
CDR3 length: 15
J gene: TRBJ1-1
CDR3 protein: CSVVSSGTLNTEAFF

V gene: TRBV2
CDR3 length: 13
J gene: TRBJ2-2
CDR3 protein: CASSFEPTGELFF

V gene: TRBV12-3/TRBV12-4
CDR3 length: 14
J gene: TRBJ2-2
CDR3 protein: CASIVRADTGELFF

V gene: TRBV5-1
CDR3 length: 15
J gene: TRBJ1-1
CDR3 protein: CASSWDRVGSTEAFF

V gene: TRBV29-1
CDR3 length: 14
J gene: TRBJ2-5
CDR3 protein: CSVAGTGGRETQYF

V gene: TRBV14
CDR3 length: 14
J gene: TRBJ2-7
CDR3 protein: CASSPGQWRGEQYF

V gene: TRBV4-1
CDR3 length: 17
J gene: TRBJ2-6
CDR3 protein: CASSLGSGGSGANVLTF

V gene: TRBV2
CDR3 length: 13
J gene: TRBJ2-7
CDR3 protein: CASSERRNYEQYF

V gene: TRBV5-5
CDR3 length: 14
J gene: TRBJ2-7
CDR3 protein: CASSPGQGSYEQYF

V gene: TRBV18
CDR3 length: 15
J gene: TRBJ2-3
CDR3 protein: CASSPPRGETDTQYF

V gene: TRBV5-1
CDR3 length: 14
J gene: TRBJ1-5
CDR3 protein: CASSRDKDTQPQHF

V gene: TRBV7-9
CDR3 length: 17
J gene: TRBJ1-2
CDR3 protein: CASSPLSGTGGVYGYTF

V gene: TRBV19
CDR3 length: 15
J gene: TRBJ2-2
CDR3 protein: CASHDRGLNTGEPFF

V gene: TRBV28
CDR3 length: 20
J gene: TRBJ2-2
CDR3 protein: CASSFSPGLAGIKGTGELFF

V gene: TRBV7-2
CDR3 length: 16
J gene: TRBJ2-3
CDR3 protein: CASSFRTWRATDTQYF

V gene: TRBV29-1
CDR3 length: 13
J gene: TRBJ2-7
CDR3 protein: CSVDAGTYSEQYF

V gene: TRBV11-2
CDR3 length: 15
J gene: TRBJ1-4
CDR3 protein: CASSRTGSTNEKLFF

V gene: TRBV27
CDR3 length: 14
J gene: TRBJ2-7
CDR3 protein: CASSLVRSSYEQYF

V gene: TRBV5-1
CDR3 length: 12
J gene: TRBJ2-7
CDR3 protein: CASSPAGNEQYF

V gene: TRBV20-1
CDR3 length: 16
J gene: TRBJ1-1
CDR3 protein: CSAKDRDRVMNTEAFF

V gene: TRBV11-1
CDR3 length: 13
J gene: TRBJ2-1
CDR3 protein: CASSFRGYNEQFF

V gene: TRBV28
CDR3 length: 15
J gene: TRBJ2-3
CDR3 protein: CASSDSLAGHNTQYF